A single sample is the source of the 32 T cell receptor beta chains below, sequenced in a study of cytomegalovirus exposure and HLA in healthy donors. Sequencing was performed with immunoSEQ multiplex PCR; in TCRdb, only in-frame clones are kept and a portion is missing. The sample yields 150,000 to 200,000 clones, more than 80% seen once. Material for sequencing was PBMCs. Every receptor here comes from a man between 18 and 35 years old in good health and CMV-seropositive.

The CDR3 sequence is CAIRAPQGSSGEQYF. CDR3 coding DNA: TGTGCCATCAGGGCTCCACAGGGGTCCTCCGGCGAGCAGTACTTC. This sequence joins TRBV10-3 and TRBJ2-7; 7 positions match TRBD1. V shed 6 bases, J shed 6 bases, and the junction held 14 bases outside the gene matches. CDR1 is ENHRY and CDR2 is SYGVKD in the germline V gene. The CDR3 has 15 residues.

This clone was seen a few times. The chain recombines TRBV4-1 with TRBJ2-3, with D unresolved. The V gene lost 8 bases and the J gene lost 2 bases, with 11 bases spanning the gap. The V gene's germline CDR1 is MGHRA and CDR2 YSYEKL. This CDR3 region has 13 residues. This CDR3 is CASSSPTTDTQYF. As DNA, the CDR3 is TGCGCCAGCTCCTCGCCTACCACAGATACGCAGTATTTT.

CDR3 in amino acids: CASSPPVQGSYEQYF. The CDR3 DNA reads TGTGCCAGCTCACCACCGGTCCAGGGTTCCTACGAGCAGTACTTC. The V gene is TRBV18, the J gene TRBJ2-7; D is possibly TRBD1 (5 bases). Per germline, CDR1 KGHSH and CDR2 LQKENI. This CDR3 is 15 amino acids long. Between the trimmed V and J ends, which lost 0 bases and 1 base, there was a span of 10 bases.

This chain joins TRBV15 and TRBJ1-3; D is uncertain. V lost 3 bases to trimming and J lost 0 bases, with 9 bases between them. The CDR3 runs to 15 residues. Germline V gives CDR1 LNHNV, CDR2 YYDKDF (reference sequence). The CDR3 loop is CATSSGLDSGNTIYF. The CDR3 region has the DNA TGTGCCACCAGCAGTGGCCTTGACTCTGGAAACACCATATATTTT. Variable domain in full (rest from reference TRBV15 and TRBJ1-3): DAMVIQNPRYQVTQFGKPVTLSCSQTLNHNVMYWYQQKSSQAPKLLFHYYDKDFNNEADTPDNFQSRRPNTSFCFLDIRSPGLGDTAMYLCATSSGLDSGNTIYFGEGSWLTVV.

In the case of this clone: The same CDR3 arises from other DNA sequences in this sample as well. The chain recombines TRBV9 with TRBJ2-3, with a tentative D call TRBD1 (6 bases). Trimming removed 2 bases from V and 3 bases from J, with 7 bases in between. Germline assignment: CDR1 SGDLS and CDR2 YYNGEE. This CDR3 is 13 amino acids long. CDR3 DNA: TGTGCCAGCAGCGTGGACAGAACAGATACGCAGTATTTT. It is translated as CASSVDRTDTQYF.

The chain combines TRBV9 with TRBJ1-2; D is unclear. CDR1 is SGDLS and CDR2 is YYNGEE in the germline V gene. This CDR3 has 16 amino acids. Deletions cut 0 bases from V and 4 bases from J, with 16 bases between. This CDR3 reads CASSVDPASRGYGYTF. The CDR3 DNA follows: TGTGCCAGCAGCGTAGATCCGGCCTCGCGGGGCTATGGCTACACCTTC.

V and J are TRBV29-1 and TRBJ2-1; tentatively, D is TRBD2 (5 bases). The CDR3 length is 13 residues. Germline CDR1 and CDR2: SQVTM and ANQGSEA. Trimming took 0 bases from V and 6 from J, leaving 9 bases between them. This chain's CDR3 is CSVEELVGNEQFF. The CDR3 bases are TGCAGCGTTGAAGAACTAGTCGGCAATGAGCAGTTCTTC.

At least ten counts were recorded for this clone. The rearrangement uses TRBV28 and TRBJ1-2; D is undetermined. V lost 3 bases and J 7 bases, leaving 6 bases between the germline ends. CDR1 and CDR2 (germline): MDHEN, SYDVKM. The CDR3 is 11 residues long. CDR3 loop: CASSFFGGYTF. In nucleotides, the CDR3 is TGTGCCAGCAGTTTTTTCGGTGGCTACACCTTC.

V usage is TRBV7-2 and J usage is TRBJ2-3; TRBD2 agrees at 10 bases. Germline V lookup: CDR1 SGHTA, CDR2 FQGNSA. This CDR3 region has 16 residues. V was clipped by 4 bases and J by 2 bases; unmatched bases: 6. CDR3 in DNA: TGTGCCAGCAGCTCGACGGGACTAGCGTCCACAGATACGCAGTATTTT. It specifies CASSSTGLASTDTQYF. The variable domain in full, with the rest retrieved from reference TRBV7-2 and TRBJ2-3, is GAGVSQSPSNKVTEKGKDVELRCDPISGHTALYWYRQSLGQGLEFLIYFQGNSAPDKSGLPSDRFSAERTGGSVSTLTIQRTQQEDSAVYLCASSSTGLASTDTQYFGPGTRLTVL.

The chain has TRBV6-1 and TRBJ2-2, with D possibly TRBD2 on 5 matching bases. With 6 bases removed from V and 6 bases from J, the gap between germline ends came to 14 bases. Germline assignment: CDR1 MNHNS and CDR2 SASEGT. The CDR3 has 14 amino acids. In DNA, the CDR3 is TGTGCCAGCAGCCTGGCGGGCCCCGCCGGGGAGCTGTTTTTT. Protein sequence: CASSLAGPAGELFF.

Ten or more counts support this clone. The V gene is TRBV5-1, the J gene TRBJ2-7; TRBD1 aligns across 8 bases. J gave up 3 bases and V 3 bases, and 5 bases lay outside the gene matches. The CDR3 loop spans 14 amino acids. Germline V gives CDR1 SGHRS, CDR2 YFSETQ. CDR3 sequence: CASSWTGNSYEQYF. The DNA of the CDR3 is TGCGCCAGCAGCTGGACAGGGAATAGCTACGAGCAGTACTTC.

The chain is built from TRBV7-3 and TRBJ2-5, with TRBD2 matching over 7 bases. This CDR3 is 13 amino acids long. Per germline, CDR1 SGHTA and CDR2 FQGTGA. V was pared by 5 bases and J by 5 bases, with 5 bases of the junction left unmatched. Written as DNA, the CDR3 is TGTGCCAGCAGCCCCTACGGGGGGGAGACCCAGTACTTC. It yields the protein CASSPYGGETQYF.

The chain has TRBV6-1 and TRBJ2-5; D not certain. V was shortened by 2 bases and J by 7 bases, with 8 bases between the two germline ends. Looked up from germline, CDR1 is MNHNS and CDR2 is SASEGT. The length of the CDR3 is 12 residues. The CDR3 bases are TGTGCCAGCAGTGAACTATACGGGACCCAGTACTTC. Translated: CASSELYGTQYF.

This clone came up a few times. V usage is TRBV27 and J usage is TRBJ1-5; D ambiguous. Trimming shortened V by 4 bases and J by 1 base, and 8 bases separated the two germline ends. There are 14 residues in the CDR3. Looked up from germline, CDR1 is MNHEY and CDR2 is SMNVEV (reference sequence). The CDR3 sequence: CASSSRGSNQPQHF. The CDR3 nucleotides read TGTGCCAGCAGTTCAAGAGGGAGCAATCAGCCCCAGCATTTT.

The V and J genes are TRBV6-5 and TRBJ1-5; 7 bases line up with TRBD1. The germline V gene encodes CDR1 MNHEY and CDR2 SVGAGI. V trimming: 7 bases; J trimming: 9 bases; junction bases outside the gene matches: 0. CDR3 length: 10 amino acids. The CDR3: CASNRGPQHF. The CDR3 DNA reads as TGTGCCAGCAACAGGGGGCCCCAGCATTTT.

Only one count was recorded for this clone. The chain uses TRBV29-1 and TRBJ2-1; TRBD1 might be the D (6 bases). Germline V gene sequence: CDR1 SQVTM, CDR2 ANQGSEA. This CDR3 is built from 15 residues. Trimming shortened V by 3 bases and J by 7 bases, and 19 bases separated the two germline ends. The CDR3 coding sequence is TGCAGCGTTGATTCCGGGACACCGGGTAGTAATGAGCAGTTCTTC. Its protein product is CSVDSGTPGSNEQFF.

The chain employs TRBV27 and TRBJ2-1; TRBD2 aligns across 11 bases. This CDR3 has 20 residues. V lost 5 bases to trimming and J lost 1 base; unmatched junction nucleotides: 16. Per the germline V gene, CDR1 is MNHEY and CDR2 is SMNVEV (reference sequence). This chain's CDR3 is CASSLYSAGLAATSYNEQFF. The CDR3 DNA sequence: TGTGCCAGCAGTCTATATTCCGCGGGACTAGCGGCTACGTCCTACAATGAGCAGTTCTTC.

This CDR3 is CAWSGETSGYNEQFF. The CDR3 coding sequence is TGTGCCTGGAGTGGGGAGACTAGCGGGTACAATGAGCAGTTCTTC. This sequence joins TRBV30 and TRBJ2-1; 10 bases agree with TRBD2. Germline CDR1 and CDR2: GTSNPN and SVGIG (reference sequence). The ends lost 1 base at V and 4 bases at J; junction bases unmatched: 4. The CDR3 extends over 15 amino acids. The full variable domain, its missing parts supplied by reference TRBV30 and TRBJ2-1, is SQTIHQWPATLVQPVGSPLSLECTVEGTSNPNLYWYRQAAGRGLQLLFYSVGIGQISSEVPQNLSASRPQDRQFILSSKKLLLSDSGFYLCAWSGETSGYNEQFFGPGTRLTVL.

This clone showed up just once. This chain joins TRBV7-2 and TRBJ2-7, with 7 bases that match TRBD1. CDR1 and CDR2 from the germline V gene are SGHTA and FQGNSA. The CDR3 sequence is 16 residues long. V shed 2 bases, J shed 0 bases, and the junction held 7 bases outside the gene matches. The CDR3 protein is CASSLRTGQLSYEQYF. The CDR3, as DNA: TGTGCCAGCAGCTTACGAACGGGACAGCTCTCCTACGAGCAGTACTTC.

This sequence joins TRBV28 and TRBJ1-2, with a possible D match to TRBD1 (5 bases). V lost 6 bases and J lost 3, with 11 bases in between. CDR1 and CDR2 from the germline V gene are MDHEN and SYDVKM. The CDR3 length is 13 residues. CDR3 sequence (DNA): TGTGCCAGCAGGCCAACAGGTGACTATGGCTACACCTTC. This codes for CASRPTGDYGYTF.

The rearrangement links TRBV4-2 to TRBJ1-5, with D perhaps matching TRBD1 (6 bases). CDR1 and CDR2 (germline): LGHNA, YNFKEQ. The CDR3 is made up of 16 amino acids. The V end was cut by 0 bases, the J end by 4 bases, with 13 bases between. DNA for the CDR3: TGTGCCAGCAGCCAAGAAGCAGGGGTCGAAAATCAGCCCCAGCATTTT. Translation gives CASSQEAGVENQPQHF.

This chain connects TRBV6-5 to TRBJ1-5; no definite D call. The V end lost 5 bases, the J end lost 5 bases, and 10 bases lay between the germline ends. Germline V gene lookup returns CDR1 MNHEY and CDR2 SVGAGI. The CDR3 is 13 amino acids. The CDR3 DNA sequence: TGTGCCAGCAGTCCCCTCCGAGATCAGCCCCAGCATTTT. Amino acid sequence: CASSPLRDQPQHF.

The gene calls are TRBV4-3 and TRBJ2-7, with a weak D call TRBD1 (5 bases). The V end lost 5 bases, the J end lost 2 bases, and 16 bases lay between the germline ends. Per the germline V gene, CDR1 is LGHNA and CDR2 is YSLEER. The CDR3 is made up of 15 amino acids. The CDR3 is CASSVGRAPTYEQYF. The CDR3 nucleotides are TGCGCCAGCAGCGTTGGCAGGGCCCCCACCTACGAGCAGTACTTC.

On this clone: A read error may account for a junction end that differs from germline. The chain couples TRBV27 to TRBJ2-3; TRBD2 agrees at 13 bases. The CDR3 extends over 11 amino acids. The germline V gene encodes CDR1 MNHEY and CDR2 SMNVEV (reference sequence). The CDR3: CASSSGLAGAW. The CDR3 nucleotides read TGTGCCAGCAGTTCCGGACTAGCGGGGGCCTGG.

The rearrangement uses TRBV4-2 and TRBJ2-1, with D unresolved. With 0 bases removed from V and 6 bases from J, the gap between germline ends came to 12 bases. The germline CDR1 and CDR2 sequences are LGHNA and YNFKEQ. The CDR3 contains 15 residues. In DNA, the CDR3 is TGTGCCAGCAGCCAAGATTTGAACAGTGGCAATGAGCAGTTCTTC. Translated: CASSQDLNSGNEQFF.

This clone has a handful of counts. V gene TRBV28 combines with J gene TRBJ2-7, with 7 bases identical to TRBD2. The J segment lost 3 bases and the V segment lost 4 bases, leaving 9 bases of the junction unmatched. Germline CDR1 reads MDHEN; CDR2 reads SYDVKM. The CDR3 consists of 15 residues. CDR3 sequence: CASSSSGEGLYEQYF. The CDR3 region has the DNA TGTGCCAGCAGTTCGAGCGGGGAGGGACTCTACGAGCAGTACTTC.

The CDR3 spells CAISTADRGGTQPQHF. CDR3 in DNA: TGTGCCATCAGTACAGCCGACAGGGGAGGTACTCAGCCCCAGCATTTT. The V gene is TRBV10-3, the J gene TRBJ1-5; 8 bases map to TRBD1. CDR1 and CDR2 from the germline V gene are ENHRY and SYGVKD. Trimming removed 5 bases from V and 6 bases from J; junction bases left unmatched: 12. CDR3 length: 16 amino acids.

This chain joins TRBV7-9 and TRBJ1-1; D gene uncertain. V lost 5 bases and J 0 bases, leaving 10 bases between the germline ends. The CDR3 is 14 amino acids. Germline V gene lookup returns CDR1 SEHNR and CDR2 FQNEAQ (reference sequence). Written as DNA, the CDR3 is TGTGCCAGCAGCCGGGTTGTTATGAACACTGAAGCTTTCTTT. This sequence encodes CASSRVVMNTEAFF.

CDR3 bases: TGTGCCAGTCGGTTTGGCAGGGCATCTGAAAAACTGTTTTTT. Residues: CASRFGRASEKLFF. The chain uses TRBV19 and TRBJ1-4, with TRBD1 as a possible D gene (5 bases). The CDR3 is made up of 14 amino acids. Germline V lookup: CDR1 LNHDA, CDR2 SQIVND (reference sequence). V shed 8 bases and J shed 7 bases, with 17 bases lying between them.

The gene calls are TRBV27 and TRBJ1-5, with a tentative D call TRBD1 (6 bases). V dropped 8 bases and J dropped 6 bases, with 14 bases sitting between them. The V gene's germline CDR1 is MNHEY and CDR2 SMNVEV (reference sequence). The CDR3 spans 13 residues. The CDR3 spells CASGVGAGQPQHF. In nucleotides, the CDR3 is TGTGCCAGCGGAGTGGGGGCCGGTCAGCCCCAGCATTTT.

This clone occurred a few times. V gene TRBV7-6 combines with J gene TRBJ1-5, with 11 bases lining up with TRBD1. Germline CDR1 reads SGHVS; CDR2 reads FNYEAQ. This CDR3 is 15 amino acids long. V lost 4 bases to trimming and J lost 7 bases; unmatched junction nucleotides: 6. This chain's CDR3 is CASSSWDRGDQPQHF. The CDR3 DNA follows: TGTGCCAGCAGCTCCTGGGACAGGGGGGACCAGCCCCAGCATTTT.

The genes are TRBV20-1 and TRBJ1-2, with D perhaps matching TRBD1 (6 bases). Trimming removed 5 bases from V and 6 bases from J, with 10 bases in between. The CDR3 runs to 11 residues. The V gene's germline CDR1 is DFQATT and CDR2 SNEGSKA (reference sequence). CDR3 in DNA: TGCAGTGCTTCAGGGGATCATGGCTACACCTTC. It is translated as CSASGDHGYTF.